This T cell receptor beta chain was found in a study of shared clonotypes between healthy human individuals. Trimming removed 7 bases from V and 3 bases from J, with 12 bases in between. From germline, CDR1 is MDHEN and CDR2 SYDVKM. This CDR3 has 14 amino acids. Points from the study as a whole: Donor clonotype sharing was expected to depend on sequencing depth. Specimens sampled were limited to blood, with tissue repertoires likely differing. Non-shared clonotypes showed lower generation probabilities than clonotypes common to all four donors.

This clone appeared a single time. Its antigen remains unknown. Several immunoSEQ plates held equal portions of the genomic DNA taken from each subset. The repertoire was sequenced with immunoSEQ multiplex PCR; TCRdb's copy has only in-frame clones and lacks some. The sample holds about 1.1 million clones, roughly 77% seen once. The V call is TRBV28, the J call TRBJ2-2; D might be TRBD1 (5 bases). The receptor was isolated from a man younger than 35 in good health. Some clones in this sample may be carry-over from other donors' samples. Material: memory CD4+ T cells from PBMCs. The subset here: CD45RA-negative fraction. For the CDR3, the DNA is TGTGCCAGCAAGTTAAGACAGTACACCGGGGAGCTGTTTTTT. It yields the protein CASKLRQYTGELFF.